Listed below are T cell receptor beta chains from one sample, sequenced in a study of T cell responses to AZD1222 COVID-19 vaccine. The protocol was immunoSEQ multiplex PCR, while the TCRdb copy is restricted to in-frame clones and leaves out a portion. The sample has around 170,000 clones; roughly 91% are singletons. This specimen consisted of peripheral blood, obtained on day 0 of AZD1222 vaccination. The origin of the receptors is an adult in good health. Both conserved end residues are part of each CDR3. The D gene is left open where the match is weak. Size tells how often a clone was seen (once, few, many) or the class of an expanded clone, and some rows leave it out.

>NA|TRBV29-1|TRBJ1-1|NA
CSVVLGAFTEAFF
TGCAGCGTTGTACTGGGGGCTTTTACTGAAGCTTTCTTT
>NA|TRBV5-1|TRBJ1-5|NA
CASSLDSGQPQHF
TGCGCCAGCAGCTTGGACAGTGGACAGCCCCAGCATTTT
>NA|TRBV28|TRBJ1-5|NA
CASSFSGDITNQPQHF
TGTGCCAGCAGTTTTTCGGGAGACATTACCAATCAGCCCCAGCATTTT
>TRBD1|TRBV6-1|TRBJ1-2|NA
CASSEAPTGGYGYTF
TGTGCCAGCAGTGAAGCTCCGACAGGGGGCTATGGCTACACCTTC
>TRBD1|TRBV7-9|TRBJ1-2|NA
CASLWTGGDVGGYTF
TGTGCCTCTCTCTGGACAGGGGGCGATGTTGGTGGCTACACCTTC
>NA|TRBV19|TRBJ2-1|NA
CASSIMTGPYNEQFF
TGTGCCAGTAGTATTATGACAGGACCGTACAATGAGCAGTTCTTC
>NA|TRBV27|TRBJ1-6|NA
CASSKTGLGSYNSPLHF
TGTGCCAGCAGTAAAACAGGGTTAGGGTCCTATAATTCACCCCTCCACTTT
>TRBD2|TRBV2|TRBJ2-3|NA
CASSEGRGGHGDTQYF
TGTGCCAGCAGTGAAGGGCGGGGGGGCCATGGAGATACGCAGTATTTT
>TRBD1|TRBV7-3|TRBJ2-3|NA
CASSLSTGADTQYF
TGTGCCAGCAGCTTGTCAACAGGGGCAGATACGCAGTATTTT
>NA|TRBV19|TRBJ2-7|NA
CASNWEQYF
TGTGCCAGTAATTGGGAGCAGTACTTC
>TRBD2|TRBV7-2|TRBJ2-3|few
CASSLGLAGDTQYF
TGTGCCAGCAGCTTAGGACTAGCTGGCGATACGCAGTATTTT
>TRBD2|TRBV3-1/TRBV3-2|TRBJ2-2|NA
CASTSSGTGELFF
TGTGCCAGCACCTCTAGCGGCACCGGGGAGCTGTTTTTT
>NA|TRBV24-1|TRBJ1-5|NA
CATSFGNQPQHF
TGTGCCACCAGTTTTGGCAATCAGCCCCAGCATTTT
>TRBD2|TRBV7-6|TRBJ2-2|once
CASSPGLGVTGELFF
TGTGCCAGCAGCCCGGGACTAGGTGTCACCGGGGAGCTGTTTTTT
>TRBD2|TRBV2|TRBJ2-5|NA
CASSGGSGAQETQYF
TGTGCCAGCAGTGGGGGTAGCGGGGCACAAGAGACCCAGTACTTC
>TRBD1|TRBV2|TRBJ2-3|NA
CASSEAGQGTDTQYF
TGTGCCAGCAGTGAGGCGGGACAGGGGACAGATACGCAGTATTTT
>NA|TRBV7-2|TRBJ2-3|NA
CASSPWRGGSTDTQYF
TGTGCCAGCAGCCCCTGGCGTGGCGGTAGCACAGATACGCAGTATTTT
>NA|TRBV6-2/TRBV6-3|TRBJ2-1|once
CASSQPPVGEQFF
TGTGCCAGCAGTCAGCCCCCGGTAGGTGAGCAGTTCTTC
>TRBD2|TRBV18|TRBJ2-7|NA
CASSPRLTGTNEQYF
TGTGCCAGCTCACCACGGCTAACCGGGACTAACGAGCAGTACTTC
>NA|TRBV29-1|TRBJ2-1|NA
CSVELAPNEQFF
TGCAGCGTTGAACTAGCGCCCAATGAGCAGTTCTTC
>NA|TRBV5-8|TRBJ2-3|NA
CASSSRGVGTDTQYF
TGTGCCAGCAGCAGCAGGGGGGTCGGCACAGATACGCAGTATTTT
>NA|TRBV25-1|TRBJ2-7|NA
CASSDPPYEQYF
TGTGCCAGCAGTGACCCCCCCTACGAGCAGTACTTC
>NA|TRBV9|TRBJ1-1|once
CASSVGVMGGGTEAFF
TGTGCCAGCAGCGTAGGGGTTATGGGGGGTGGCACTGAAGCTTTCTTT
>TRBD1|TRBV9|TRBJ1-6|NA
CASSGPRQGAYNSPLHF
TGTGCCAGCAGCGGCCCGAGACAGGGGGCTTATAATTCACCCCTCCACTTT